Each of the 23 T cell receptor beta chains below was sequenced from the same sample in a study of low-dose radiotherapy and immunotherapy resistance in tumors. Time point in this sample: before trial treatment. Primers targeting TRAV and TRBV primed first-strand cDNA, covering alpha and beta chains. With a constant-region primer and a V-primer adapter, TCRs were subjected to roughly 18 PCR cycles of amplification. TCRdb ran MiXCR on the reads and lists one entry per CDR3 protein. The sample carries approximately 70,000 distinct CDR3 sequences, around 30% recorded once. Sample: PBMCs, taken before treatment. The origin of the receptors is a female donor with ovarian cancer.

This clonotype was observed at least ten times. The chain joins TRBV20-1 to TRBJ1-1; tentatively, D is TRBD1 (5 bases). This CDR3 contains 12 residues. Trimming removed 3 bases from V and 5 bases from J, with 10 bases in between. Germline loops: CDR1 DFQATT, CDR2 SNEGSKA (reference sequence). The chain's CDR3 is CSARLGGTEAFF. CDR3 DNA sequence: TGCAGTGCTAGGCTCGGGGGGACTGAAGCTTTCTTT.

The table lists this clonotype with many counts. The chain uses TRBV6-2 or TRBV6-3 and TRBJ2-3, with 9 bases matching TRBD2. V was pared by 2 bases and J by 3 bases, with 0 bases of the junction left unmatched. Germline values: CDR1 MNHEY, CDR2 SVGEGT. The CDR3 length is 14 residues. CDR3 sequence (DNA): TGTGCCAGCAGTTACAGCGGGAGGACAGATACGCAGTATTTT. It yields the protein CASSYSGRTDTQYF.

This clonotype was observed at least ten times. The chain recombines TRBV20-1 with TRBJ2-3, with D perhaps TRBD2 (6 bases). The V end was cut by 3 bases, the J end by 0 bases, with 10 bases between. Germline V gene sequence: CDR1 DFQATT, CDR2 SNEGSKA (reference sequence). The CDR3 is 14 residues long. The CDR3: CSARIGGSTDTQYF. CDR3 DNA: TGCAGTGCTAGGATCGGGGGTAGCACAGATACGCAGTATTTT.

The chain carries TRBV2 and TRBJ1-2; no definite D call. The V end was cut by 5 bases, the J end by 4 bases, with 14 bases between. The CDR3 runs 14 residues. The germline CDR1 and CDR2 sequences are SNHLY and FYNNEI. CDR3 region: CASSTLGGGYGYTF. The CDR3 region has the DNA TGTGCCAGCAGTACCTTAGGTGGAGGCTATGGCTACACCTTC.

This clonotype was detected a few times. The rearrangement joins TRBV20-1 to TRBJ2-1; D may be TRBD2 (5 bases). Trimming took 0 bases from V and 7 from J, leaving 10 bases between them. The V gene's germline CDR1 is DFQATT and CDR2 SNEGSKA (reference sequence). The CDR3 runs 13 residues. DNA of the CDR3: TGCAGTGCTAGAGAAAATCGGGGTAATGAGCAGTTCTTC. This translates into CSARENRGNEQFF.

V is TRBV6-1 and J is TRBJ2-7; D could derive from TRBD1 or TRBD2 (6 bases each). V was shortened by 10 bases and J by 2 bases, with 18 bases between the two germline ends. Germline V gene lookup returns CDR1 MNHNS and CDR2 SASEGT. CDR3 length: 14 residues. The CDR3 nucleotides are TGTGCCACCAGCAGTGGGGGGCCCACCTACGAGCAGTACTTC. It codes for CATSSGGPTYEQYF.

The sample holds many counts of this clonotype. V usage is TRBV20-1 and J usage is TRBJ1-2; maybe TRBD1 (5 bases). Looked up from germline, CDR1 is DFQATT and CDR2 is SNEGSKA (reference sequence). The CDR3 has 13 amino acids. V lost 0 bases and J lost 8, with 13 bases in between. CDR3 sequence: CSARDPQGDGYTF. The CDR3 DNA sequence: TGCAGTGCTAGAGATCCCCAGGGTGACGGCTACACCTTC.

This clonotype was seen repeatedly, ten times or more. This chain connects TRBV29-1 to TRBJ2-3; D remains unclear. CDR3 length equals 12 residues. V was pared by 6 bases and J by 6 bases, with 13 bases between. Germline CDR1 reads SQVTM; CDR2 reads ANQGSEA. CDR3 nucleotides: TGCAGCGTGGCCCCCGGGTCGGATACGCAGTATTTT. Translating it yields CSVAPGSDTQYF.

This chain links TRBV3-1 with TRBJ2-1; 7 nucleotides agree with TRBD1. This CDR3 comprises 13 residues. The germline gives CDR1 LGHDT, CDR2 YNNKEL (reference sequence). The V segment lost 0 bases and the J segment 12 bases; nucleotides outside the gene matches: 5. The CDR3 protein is CASSQDRAGGQFF. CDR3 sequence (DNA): TGTGCCAGCAGCCAAGATCGAGCAGGGGGGCAGTTCTTC.

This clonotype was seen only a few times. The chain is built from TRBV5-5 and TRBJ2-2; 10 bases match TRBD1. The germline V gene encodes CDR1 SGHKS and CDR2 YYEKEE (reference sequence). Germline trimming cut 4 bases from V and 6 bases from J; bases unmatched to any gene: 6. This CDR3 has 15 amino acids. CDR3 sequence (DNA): TGTGCCAGCAGCGTGACAGGGGGCGCGGCCGGGGAGCTGTTTTTT. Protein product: CASSVTGGAAGELFF.

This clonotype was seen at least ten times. The CDR3 DNA is TGTGCCAGCAGCAGGGAAGTTAATCAGCCCCAGCATTTT. It specifies CASSREVNQPQHF. The chain has TRBV6-4 and TRBJ1-5; a weak D match, TRBD1 (5 bases). Germline CDR1 and CDR2: MRHNA and SNTAGT. The V end lost 6 bases, the J end lost 4 bases, and 10 bases lay between the germline ends. This CDR3 is built from 13 residues.

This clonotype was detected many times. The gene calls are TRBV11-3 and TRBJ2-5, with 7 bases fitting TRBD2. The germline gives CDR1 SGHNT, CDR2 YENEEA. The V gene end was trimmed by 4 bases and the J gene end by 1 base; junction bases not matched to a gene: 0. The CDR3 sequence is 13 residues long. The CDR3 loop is CASSWTSQETQYF. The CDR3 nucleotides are TGTGCCAGCAGCTGGACTAGCCAAGAGACCCAGTACTTC.

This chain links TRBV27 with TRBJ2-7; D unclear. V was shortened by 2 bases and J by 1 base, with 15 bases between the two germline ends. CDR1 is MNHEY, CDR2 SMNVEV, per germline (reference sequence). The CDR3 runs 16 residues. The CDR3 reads CASSLKSFFLSYEQYF. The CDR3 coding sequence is TGTGCCAGCAGTTTAAAGTCTTTTTTTCTATCCTACGAGCAGTACTTC.

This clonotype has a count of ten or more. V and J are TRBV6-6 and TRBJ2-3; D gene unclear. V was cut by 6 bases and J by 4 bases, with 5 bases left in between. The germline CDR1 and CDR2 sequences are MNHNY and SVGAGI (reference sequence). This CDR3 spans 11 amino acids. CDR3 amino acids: CASRHSDTQYF. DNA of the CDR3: TGTGCCAGCAGGCACTCAGATACGCAGTATTTT.

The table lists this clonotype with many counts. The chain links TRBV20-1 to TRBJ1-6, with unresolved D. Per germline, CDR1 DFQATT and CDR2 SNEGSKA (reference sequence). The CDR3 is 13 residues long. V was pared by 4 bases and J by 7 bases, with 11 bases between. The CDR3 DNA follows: TGCAGTGCTAAACTCCAGGAAAATTCACCCCTCCACTTT. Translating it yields CSAKLQENSPLHF.

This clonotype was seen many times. CDR3 residues: CASTPGSSVEQFF. For the CDR3, the DNA is TGTGCCAGCACCCCTGGGTCTAGCGTCGAGCAGTTCTTC. V is TRBV7-9 and J is TRBJ2-1; D is perhaps TRBD2 (6 bases). The CDR3 has 13 amino acids. Germline lookup yields CDR1 SEHNR and CDR2 FQNEAQ (reference sequence). Trimming took off 7 bases at V and 10 bases at J, with 17 bases between the two ends.

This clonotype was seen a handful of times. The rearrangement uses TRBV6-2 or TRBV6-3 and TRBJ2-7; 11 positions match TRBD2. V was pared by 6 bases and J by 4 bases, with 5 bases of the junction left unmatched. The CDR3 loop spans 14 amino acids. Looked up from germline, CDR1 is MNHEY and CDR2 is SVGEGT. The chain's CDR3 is CASSPGTSGYEQYF. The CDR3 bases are TGTGCCAGCAGCCCCGGGACTAGCGGTTACGAGCAGTACTTC.

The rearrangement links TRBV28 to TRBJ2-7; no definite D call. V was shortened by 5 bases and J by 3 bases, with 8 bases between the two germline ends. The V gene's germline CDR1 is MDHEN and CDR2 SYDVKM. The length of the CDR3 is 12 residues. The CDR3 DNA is TGTGCCAGCAGTCCGGGCCACTACGAGCAGTACTTC. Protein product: CASSPGHYEQYF.

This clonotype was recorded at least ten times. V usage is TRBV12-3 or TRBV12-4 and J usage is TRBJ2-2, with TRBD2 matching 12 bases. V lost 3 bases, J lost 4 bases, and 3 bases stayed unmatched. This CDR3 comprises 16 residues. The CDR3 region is CASSFGLAGPTGELFF. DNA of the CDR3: TGTGCCAGCAGTTTCGGACTAGCGGGGCCCACCGGGGAGCTGTTTTTT.

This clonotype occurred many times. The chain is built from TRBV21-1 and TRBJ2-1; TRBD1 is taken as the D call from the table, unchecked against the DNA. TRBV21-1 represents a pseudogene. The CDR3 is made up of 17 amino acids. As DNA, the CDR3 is TGTGCCAGCCCTACCCCGGGGGGACAGAGCTCCTACAATGAGCAGTTCTTC. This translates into CASPTPGGQSSYNEQFF.

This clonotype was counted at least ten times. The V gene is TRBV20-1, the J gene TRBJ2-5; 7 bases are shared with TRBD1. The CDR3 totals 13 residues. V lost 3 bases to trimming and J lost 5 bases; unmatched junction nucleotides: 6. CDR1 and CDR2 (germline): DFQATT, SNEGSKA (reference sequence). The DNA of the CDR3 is TGCAGTGCTAGCAGGGGGAGTGGGGAGACCCAGTACTTC. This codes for CSASRGSGETQYF.

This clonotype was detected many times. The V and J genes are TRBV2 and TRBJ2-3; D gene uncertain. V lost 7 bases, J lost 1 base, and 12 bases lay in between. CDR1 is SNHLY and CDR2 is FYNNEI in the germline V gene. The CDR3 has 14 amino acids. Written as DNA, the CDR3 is TGTGCCAGCATCCAAGGGTCCCGCACAGATACGCAGTATTTT. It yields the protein CASIQGSRTDTQYF.

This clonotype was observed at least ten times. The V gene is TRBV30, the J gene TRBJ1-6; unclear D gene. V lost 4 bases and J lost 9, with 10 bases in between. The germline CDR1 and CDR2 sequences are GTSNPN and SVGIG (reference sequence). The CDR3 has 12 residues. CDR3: CAWIKWGSPLHF. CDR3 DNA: TGTGCCTGGATTAAGTGGGGTTCACCCCTCCACTTT.